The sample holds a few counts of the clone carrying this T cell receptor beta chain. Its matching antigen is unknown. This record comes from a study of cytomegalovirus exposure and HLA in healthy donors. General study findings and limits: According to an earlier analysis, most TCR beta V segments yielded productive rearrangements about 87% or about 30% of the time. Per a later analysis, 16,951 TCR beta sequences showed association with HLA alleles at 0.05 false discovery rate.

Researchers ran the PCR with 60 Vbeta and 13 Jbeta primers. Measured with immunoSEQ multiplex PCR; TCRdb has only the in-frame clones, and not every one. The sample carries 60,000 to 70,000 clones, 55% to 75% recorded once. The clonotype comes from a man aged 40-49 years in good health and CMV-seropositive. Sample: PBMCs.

CDR3 amino acids: CASSLNRGGETQYF. For the CDR3, the DNA is TGTGCCAGCAGCTTGAACAGGGGCGGAGAGACCCAGTACTTC. This chain connects TRBV7-6 to TRBJ2-5; 7 bases match TRBD1. Germline V lookup: CDR1 SGHVS, CDR2 FNYEAQ. The CDR3 has 14 residues. V lost 3 bases and J lost 4; bases outside the gene matches: 5. Full variable domain (remainder filled in from reference TRBV7-6 and TRBJ2-5): GAGVSQSPRYKVTKRGQDVALRCDPISGHVSLYWYRQALGQGPEFLTYFNYEAQQDKSGLPNDRFSAERPEGSISTLTIQRTEQRDSAMYRCASSLNRGGETQYFGPGTRLLVL.